These T cell receptor beta chains were read from a single sample in a study of blood T cell repertoires in COVID-19. Repertoires were generated with immunoSEQ multiplex PCR, while TCRdb's copy carries only in-frame clones and drops some. The table records 75,000 to 95,000 clones, roughly 89% of them present only once. The sample consisted of peripheral blood. The receptors stem from a man aged 45 to 65 with active COVID-19. Each CDR3 is given with its conserved first and last residue. Each record gives: D gene, V gene, J gene, CDR3 DNA, CDR3 protein. The D gene is left open where the match is weak.

D: NA
V: TRBV11-3
J: TRBJ1-1
DNA: TGTGCCAGCAGCTTAGGGCAGGGAAGAACTGAAGCTTTCTTT
CDR3: CASSLGQGRTEAFF

D: TRBD2
V: TRBV2
J: TRBJ2-5
DNA: TGTGCCAGCAGTGGCGGGGGGGCTCGAGAGACCCAGTACTTC
CDR3: CASSGGGARETQYF

D: NA
V: TRBV18
J: TRBJ1-6
DNA: TGTGCCAGCTCCCCCGGACAGTCTAATTCACCCCTCCACTTT
CDR3: CASSPGQSNSPLHF

D: NA
V: TRBV24-1
J: TRBJ2-2
DNA: TGTGCCACCAGTGATTTGCGAGGGTCCGGGGAGCTGTTTTTT
CDR3: CATSDLRGSGELFF

D: TRBD1
V: TRBV11-2
J: TRBJ1-5
DNA: TGTGCCAGCAGCTCGCTACAGGGGTTAGGGCAGCCCCAGCATTTT
CDR3: CASSSLQGLGQPQHF

D: NA
V: TRBV4-2
J: TRBJ1-2
DNA: TGTGCCAGCAGCCAAGTACGGACAGAACCAAACTATGGCTACACCTTC
CDR3: CASSQVRTEPNYGYTF

D: NA
V: TRBV21-1
J: TRBJ1-4
DNA: TGTGCCAGCAGCAAAGACAGGGGCCCAAGGTCTGAAAAACTGTTTTTT
CDR3: CASSKDRGPRSEKLFF

D: NA
V: TRBV27
J: TRBJ1-6
DNA: TGTGCCAGCAGGCGGGGGGGGACACCCCTCCACTTT
CDR3: CASRRGGTPLHF

D: NA
V: TRBV14
J: TRBJ2-2
DNA: TGTGCCAGCAGCCGATTAGCGCTAAGCACCGGGGAGCTGTTTTTT
CDR3: CASSRLALSTGELFF

D: NA
V: TRBV6-1
J: TRBJ1-5
DNA: TGTGCCAGCAGTGAAGCCACAGGGATATGGGGTAATCAGCCCCAGCATTTT
CDR3: CASSEATGIWGNQPQHF

D: TRBD1
V: TRBV6-5
J: TRBJ1-6
DNA: TGTGCCAGCAGTAGACAGGGGAAGAATTCACCCCTCCACTTT
CDR3: CASSRQGKNSPLHF

D: TRBD2
V: TRBV7-9
J: TRBJ2-2
DNA: TGTGCCAGCAGCTTATGGAGCGGGAGGTTTGTCACCGGGGAGCTGTTTTTT
CDR3: CASSLWSGRFVTGELFF

D: TRBD2
V: TRBV7-9
J: TRBJ2-1
DNA: TGTGCCAGCAGCTTAGTGCGACTAGCGGCCCGAAATGAGCAGTTCTTC
CDR3: CASSLVRLAARNEQFF

D: NA
V: TRBV20-1
J: TRBJ2-5
DNA: TGCAGTGCCCTCGAGGGACTCACCCAGTACTTC
CDR3: CSALEGLTQYF

D: NA
V: TRBV5-1
J: TRBJ2-7
DNA: TGCGCCAGCAGCTTACGCCCCGCAGGGGAGCAGTACTTC
CDR3: CASSLRPAGEQYF

D: NA
V: TRBV18
J: TRBJ1-4
DNA: TGTGCCAGCTCACCACGACAGTCTAATGAAAAACTGTTTTTT
CDR3: CASSPRQSNEKLFF

D: NA
V: TRBV6-5
J: TRBJ1-5
DNA: TGTGCCAGCAGTGACTCGCGTCCCGGGGGTCAGCCCCAGCATTTT
CDR3: CASSDSRPGGQPQHF

D: TRBD2
V: TRBV7-6
J: TRBJ2-5
DNA: TGTGCCAGCAGCTTAGCAGTGGGACTAGCGGGGGGCCCACCTCCCCCAGAGACCCAGTACTTC
CDR3: CASSLAVGLAGGPPPPETQYF

D: NA
V: TRBV30
J: TRBJ2-7
DNA: TGTGCCTGGAGCGAGATCTCCTACGAGCAGTACTTC
CDR3: CAWSEISYEQYF

D: TRBD1
V: TRBV28
J: TRBJ2-4
DNA: TGTGCCAGCAACCCCGGACAGGCCCTAAACATTCAGTACTTC
CDR3: CASNPGQALNIQYF

D: TRBD1
V: TRBV5-8
J: TRBJ1-1
DNA: TGTGCCAGCAGGAATTCAGGGGGCACTGAAGCTTTCTTT
CDR3: CASRNSGGTEAFF

D: TRBD1
V: TRBV5-1
J: TRBJ2-3
DNA: TGCGCCAGCGCTGGACAGGGGGCGCGTGCAGGCGGGGCAGATACGCAGTATTTT
CDR3: CASAGQGARAGGADTQYF

D: TRBD2
V: TRBV10-2
J: TRBJ2-3
DNA: TGCGCCAGCAGTGAGTCGAGGCTAGCGGGGGAGGGAGATACGCAGTATTTT
CDR3: CASSESRLAGEGDTQYF

D: NA
V: TRBV7-6
J: TRBJ1-2
DNA: TGTGCCAGCAGCTTAGGTTCGGCGGGGAACTATGGCTACACCTTC
CDR3: CASSLGSAGNYGYTF

D: NA
V: TRBV14
J: TRBJ1-4
DNA: TGTGCCAGCAGCCAAGACGGGAATGAAAAACTGTTTTTT
CDR3: CASSQDGNEKLFF

D: TRBD1
V: TRBV7-6
J: TRBJ1-1
DNA: TGTGCCAGCAGCACCCCCGGGGACAGGGGGGGGAACACTGAAGCTTTCTTT
CDR3: CASSTPGDRGGNTEAFF

D: TRBD1
V: TRBV10-2
J: TRBJ1-4
DNA: TGCGCCAGCGCGCGACAGGGTGGGGAAAAACTGTTTTTT
CDR3: CASARQGGEKLFF

D: TRBD2
V: TRBV7-3
J: TRBJ2-1
DNA: TGTGCCAGCAGCTTAGGGCTAGCGGGGGATGAGCAGTTCTTC
CDR3: CASSLGLAGDEQFF

D: NA
V: TRBV28
J: TRBJ1-1
DNA: TGTGCCAGCAGTTTTGCGTCCGGCAGGGTGTACACTGAAGCTTTCTTT
CDR3: CASSFASGRVYTEAFF

D: NA
V: TRBV6-1
J: TRBJ2-3
DNA: TGTGCCAGCAGTGACAGTGGTGCTAGCACAGATACGCAGTATTTT
CDR3: CASSDSGASTDTQYF

D: NA
V: TRBV11-2
J: TRBJ2-3
DNA: TGTGCCAGCAGCTCCCAGGGAGGTAGCACAGATACGCAGTATTTT
CDR3: CASSSQGGSTDTQYF

D: NA
V: TRBV19
J: TRBJ1-1
DNA: TGTGCCAGTAGTCTATACGGGGTTCAGAGCACTGAAGCTTTCTTT
CDR3: CASSLYGVQSTEAFF

D: NA
V: TRBV3-1/TRBV3-2
J: TRBJ1-2
DNA: TGTGCCAGCAGCCTACAGGGTAGGGCAAGAAAAGCTAACTATGGCTACACCTTC
CDR3: CASSLQGRARKANYGYTF